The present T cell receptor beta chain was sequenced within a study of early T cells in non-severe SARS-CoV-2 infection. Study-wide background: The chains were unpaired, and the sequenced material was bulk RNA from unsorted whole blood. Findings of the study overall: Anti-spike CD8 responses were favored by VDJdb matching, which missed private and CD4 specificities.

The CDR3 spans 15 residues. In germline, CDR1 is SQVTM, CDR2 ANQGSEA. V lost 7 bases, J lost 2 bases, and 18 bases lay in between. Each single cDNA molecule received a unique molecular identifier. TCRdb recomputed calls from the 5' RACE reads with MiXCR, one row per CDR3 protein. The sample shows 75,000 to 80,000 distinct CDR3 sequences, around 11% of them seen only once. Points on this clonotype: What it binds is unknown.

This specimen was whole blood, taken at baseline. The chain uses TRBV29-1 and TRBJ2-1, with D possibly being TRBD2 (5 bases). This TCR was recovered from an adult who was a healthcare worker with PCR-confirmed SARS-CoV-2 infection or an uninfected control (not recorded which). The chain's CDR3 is CSADNGEFAYNEQFF. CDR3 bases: TGCAGCGCCGACAACGGGGAGTTTGCCTACAATGAGCAGTTCTTC.